A selection of T cell receptor beta chains follows, all from one sample in a study of shared clonotypes between healthy human individuals. Profiled with immunoSEQ multiplex PCR; TCRdb holds only in-frame clones, not every one. This table has 450,000 to 700,000 clones, around 95% appearing once. Sequenced material: naive CD8+ T cells sorted from blood. These receptors all come from a woman aged 30 to 39 in good health. Each CDR3 is given with its conserved first and last residue. The D gene is left open where the match is weak. A clone size is listed for some rows: how often the clone was seen (once, few, many), or a class if it is expanded.

j_gene | abundance | d_gene | v_gene | CDR3aa | CDR3nt
TRBJ1-1 | . | . | TRBV28 | CASSLNQLNTEAFF | TGTGCCAGCAGTTTAAACCAGCTGAACACTGAAGCTTTCTTT
TRBJ1-5 | . | . | TRBV11-2 | CASSRQPQHF | TGTGCCAGCAGCCGTCAGCCCCAGCATTTT
TRBJ2-3 | . | TRBD2 | TRBV10-3 | CAISGGRGTTTDTQYF | TGTGCCATCAGTGGGGGGAGGGGAACGACCACAGATACGCAGTATTTT
TRBJ2-5 | . | TRBD1 | TRBV19 | CASSRTPGQGEETQYF | TGTGCCAGTAGTAGGACACCGGGACAGGGGGAAGAGACCCAGTACTTC
TRBJ2-1 | once | TRBD1 | TRBV9 | CASSVAGTGLNEQFF | TGTGCCAGCAGCGTCGCCGGGACAGGGTTGAATGAGCAGTTCTTC
TRBJ2-3 | . | . | TRBV5-4 | CASSLGRDTQYF | TGTGCCAGCAGCTTGGGGAGAGATACGCAGTATTTT
TRBJ2-1 | . | . | TRBV27 | CASSLSPILGPEQFF | TGTGCCAGCAGTTTAAGCCCGATACTAGGGCCTGAGCAGTTCTTC
TRBJ2-2 | . | TRBD2 | TRBV13 | CASSLFGERGAGELFF | TGTGCCAGCAGCTTATTTGGCGAGCGGGGGGCCGGGGAGCTGTTTTTT
TRBJ2-7 | . | TRBD2 | TRBV27 | CASSLGAGLAEQYF | TGTGCCAGCAGTCTCGGAGCGGGATTGGCCGAGCAGTACTTC
TRBJ2-7 | . | . | TRBV7-9 | CASSPRRGPLGEQYF | TGTGCCAGCAGCCCCCGGCGAGGTCCCTTGGGGGAGCAGTACTTC
TRBJ1-1 | . | . | TRBV7-9 | CASSLIQGLPEAFF | TGTGCCAGCAGCTTAATCCAGGGGTTGCCTGAAGCTTTCTTT
TRBJ2-7 | . | . | TRBV28 | CASSSTDSGSVEQYF | TGTGCCAGCAGTTCTACGGACTCGGGTTCGGTCGAGCAGTACTTC
TRBJ1-4 | . | . | TRBV19 | CASSIGSTNEKLFF | TGTGCCAGTAGTATTGGCTCAACTAATGAAAAACTGTTTTTT
TRBJ2-3 | . | . | TRBV6-1 | CASSDPPGEWGTDTQYF | TGTGCCAGCAGTGATCCCCCGGGGGAGTGGGGCACAGATACGCAGTATTTT
TRBJ1-1 | . | TRBD1 | TRBV25-1 | CASSETGTGVNTEAFF | TGTGCCAGCAGTGAGACCGGGACAGGTGTGAACACTGAAGCTTTCTTT
TRBJ2-7 | . | TRBD2 | TRBV5-4 | CASSLPSGSRYEQYF | TGTGCCAGCAGCTTGCCTAGCGGGAGCCGGTACGAGCAGTACTTC
TRBJ2-4 | . | TRBD2 | TRBV30 | CAWTSGLAEYLAKNIQYF | TGTGCCTGGACATCGGGACTAGCGGAATATCTAGCCAAAAACATTCAGTACTTC
TRBJ2-7 | . | . | TRBV2 | CASNGGLTDYEQYF | TGTGCCAGCAACGGAGGACTAACAGACTACGAGCAGTACTTC
TRBJ1-1 | . | . | TRBV5-1 | CASSFQAQGNTEAFF | TGCGCCAGCAGCTTCCAGGCCCAGGGGAACACTGAAGCTTTCTTT
TRBJ1-1 | . | . | TRBV19 | CASKRVMNTEAFF | TGTGCCAGTAAGCGGGTCATGAACACTGAAGCTTTCTTT
TRBJ1-1 | . | . | TRBV5-1 | CASSLVGGGGGTEAFF | TGCGCCAGCAGCTTGGTAGGTGGAGGCGGTGGCACTGAAGCTTTCTTT
TRBJ1-3 | . | . | TRBV19 | CASSMMDEGTPISGNTIYF | TGTGCCAGTAGTATGATGGACGAAGGGACCCCAATCTCTGGAAACACCATATATTTT
TRBJ2-7 | . | TRBD2 | TRBV27 | CASGARAGGDFFNEQYF | TGTGCCAGCGGAGCAAGGGCGGGAGGTGACTTTTTCAACGAGCAGTACTTC
TRBJ2-3 | . | . | TRBV15 | CATSRRGSADTQYF | TGTGCCACCAGCAGGAGGGGGAGTGCAGATACGCAGTATTTT
TRBJ1-6 | . | . | TRBV7-2 | CASSLLGARSPLHF | TGTGCCAGCAGCTTGTTGGGGGCGCGGTCACCCCTCCACTTT
TRBJ2-5 | . | TRBD2 | TRBV7-8 | CASSTGTSGPLETQYF | TGTGCCAGCAGCACGGGGACTAGCGGCCCCCTAGAGACCCAGTACTTC
TRBJ2-1 | . | TRBD2 | TRBV9 | CASSPRGLAGGTHEQFF | TGTGCCAGCAGCCCCCGAGGACTAGCGGGAGGTACCCATGAGCAGTTCTTC
TRBJ1-6 | once | . | TRBV25-1 | CASSGQHNSPLHF | TGTGCCAGCAGTGGACAGCATAATTCACCCCTCCACTTT
TRBJ2-1 | once | . | TRBV2 | CASRGPQNEQFF | TGTGCCAGCAGGGGACCCCAAAATGAGCAGTTCTTC
TRBJ2-3 | . | . | TRBV7-2 | CASSLLGSTDTQYF | TGTGCCAGCAGCTTACTCGGGAGCACAGATACGCAGTATTTT
TRBJ1-5 | . | TRBD1 | TRBV5-1 | CASSVGQGVKPQHF | TGCGCCAGCAGCGTCGGACAGGGTGTAAAGCCCCAGCATTTT
TRBJ2-1 | . | TRBD2 | TRBV11-1 | CASSPSSGSGNEQFF | TGTGCCAGCAGCCCTTCTAGCGGGAGTGGGAATGAGCAGTTCTTC
TRBJ1-2 | . | TRBD1 | TRBV27 | CASSTPTGGQGGYTF | TGTGCCAGCAGTACCCCTACAGGGGGCCAAGGTGGCTACACCTTC
TRBJ1-4 | . | . | TRBV30 | CAWSVSEKLFF | TGTGCCTGGAGTGTAAGCGAAAAACTGTTTTTT
TRBJ1-2 | . | . | TRBV5-4 | CASSFFGSSYGYTF | TGTGCCAGCAGCTTTTTTGGGTCGAGCTATGGCTACACCTTC
TRBJ2-7 | . | . | TRBV6-1 | CASSEYLAPSSYEQYF | TGTGCCAGCAGTGAATACTTAGCGCCGAGCTCCTACGAGCAGTACTTC
TRBJ2-1 | . | . | TRBV4-1 | CASSQGTGGGYNEQFF | TGCGCCAGCAGCCAAGGGACAGGAGGGGGATACAATGAGCAGTTCTTC
TRBJ2-2 | . | . | TRBV13 | CASSPTIRFANTGELFF | TGTGCCAGCAGCCCCACTATTAGGTTCGCGAACACCGGGGAGCTGTTTTTT
TRBJ2-3 | . | . | TRBV7-9 | CASSLERGDTQYF | TGTGCCAGCAGCTTAGAAAGGGGGGATACGCAGTATTTT
TRBJ1-5 | . | . | TRBV28 | CASNWGANQPQHF | TGTGCCAGCAATTGGGGTGCCAATCAGCCCCAGCATTTT
TRBJ1-5 | few | . | TRBV15 | CATSRDPGRLSNQPQHF | TGTGCCACCAGCAGAGATCCCGGGCGGCTTAGCAATCAGCCCCAGCATTTT
TRBJ1-2 | . | . | TRBV5-1 | CASSLAFGRGNDGYTF | TGCGCCAGCAGCTTGGCCTTCGGCAGGGGTAATGATGGCTACACCTTC
TRBJ2-7 | . | TRBD1 | TRBV5-6 | CASSLGQGGYEQYF | TGTGCCAGCAGCTTGGGACAGGGGGGGTACGAGCAGTACTTC
TRBJ1-1 | few | . | TRBV5-6 | CASSIDRNTEAFF | TGTGCCAGCAGCATCGACAGGAACACTGAAGCTTTCTTT
TRBJ1-1 | . | . | TRBV27 | CASFPPGHLGTEAFF | TGTGCCAGTTTCCCCCCGGGACACCTGGGGACTGAAGCTTTCTTT
TRBJ2-2 | . | . | TRBV5-6 | CASSVDLTGELFF | TGTGCCAGCAGCGTGGACCTCACCGGGGAGCTGTTTTTT
TRBJ1-1 | . | . | TRBV28 | CASSVWGRTEAFF | TGTGCCAGCAGTGTTTGGGGGCGAACTGAAGCTTTCTTT
TRBJ2-7 | . | . | TRBV30 | CAWGGYGSSYEQYF | TGTGCCTGGGGGGGGTATGGGAGCTCCTACGAGCAGTACTTC
TRBJ1-2 | . | . | TRBV21-1 | CASSKETGGNYGYTF | TGTGCCAGCAGCAAAGAGACAGGGGGAAACTATGGCTACACCTTC